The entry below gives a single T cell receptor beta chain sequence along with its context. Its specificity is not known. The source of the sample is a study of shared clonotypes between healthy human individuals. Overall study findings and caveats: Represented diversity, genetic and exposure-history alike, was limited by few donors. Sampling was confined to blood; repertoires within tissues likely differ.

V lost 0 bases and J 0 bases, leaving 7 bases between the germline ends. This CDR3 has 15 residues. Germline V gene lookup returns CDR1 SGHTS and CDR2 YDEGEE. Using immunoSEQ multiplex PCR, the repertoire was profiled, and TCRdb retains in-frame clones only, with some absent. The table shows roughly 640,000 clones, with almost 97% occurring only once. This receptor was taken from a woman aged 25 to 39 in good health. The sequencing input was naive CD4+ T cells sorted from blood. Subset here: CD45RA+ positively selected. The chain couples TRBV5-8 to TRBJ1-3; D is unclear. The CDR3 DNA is TGTGCCAGCAGCTTGGAGGCGACCTCTGGAAACACCATATATTTT. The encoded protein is CASSLEATSGNTIYF.